These 3 T cell receptor beta chains came from one sample sequenced in a study of PD-1 blockade in mismatch repair-deficient tumors. The data were produced by immunoSEQ multiplex PCR, yet TCRdb's version contains in-frame clones alone and is incomplete. The repertoire holds about 34,000 clones, with 65% to 85% as singletons. This material consisted of PBMCs, taken less than 7 weeks after starting pembrolizumab. The receptors come from an adult with mismatch repair-deficient cancer.

This rearrangement joins TRBV6-5 to TRBJ1-2; the match to TRBD1 covers 10 bases. The germline V gene encodes CDR1 MNHEY and CDR2 SVGAGI. CDR3 length: 15 residues. The junction had 10 bases not matched to a gene; V was cut back by 7 bases and J by 5 bases. The CDR3 DNA sequence: TGTGCCAGCATTAAAGACAGGGGGCTCGGGTATGGCTACACCTTC. Encoded protein: CASIKDRGLGYGYTF.

The rearrangement joins TRBV5-1 to TRBJ2-7; 8 bases are a match to TRBD2. Germline lookup yields CDR1 SGHRS and CDR2 YFSETQ. CDR3 length: 16 residues. V shed 4 bases, J shed 4 bases, and the junction held 13 bases outside the gene matches. CDR3 loop: CASSPGGYSGKYEQYF. The CDR3 bases are TGCGCCAGCAGCCCGGGAGGTTATAGCGGGAAGTACGAGCAGTACTTC.

The chain uses TRBV4-1 and TRBJ1-1, with 8 bases identical to TRBD1. Germline assignment: CDR1 MGHRA and CDR2 YSYEKL. The V gene end was trimmed by 5 bases and the J gene end by 0 bases; junction bases not matched to a gene: 11. The CDR3 has 17 amino acids. The CDR3 reads CASSTRTGWTLNTEAFF. DNA of the CDR3: TGCGCCAGCAGCACCCGGACAGGGTGGACCTTGAACACTGAAGCTTTCTTT.